The clone carrying this T cell receptor beta chain has a handful of counts. Its antigen is not identified. These data are taken from a study of cytomegalovirus exposure and HLA in healthy donors. General study results and limits: Rare TCR sequences dominated, though some public TCRs recurred in many donors. In an earlier analysis, about 87% or about 30%: the productive usage of most TCR beta V segments.

Both 60 Vbeta primers and 13 Jbeta primers went into the PCR. Only in-frame clones appear in the TCRdb table, and some are missing; sequencing was by immunoSEQ multiplex PCR. The sample has some 110,000 clones; almost 70% are singletons. The CDR3 is 14 amino acids. V shed 7 bases and J shed 6 bases, with 16 bases lying between them. From germline, CDR1 is MNHNY and CDR2 SVGAGI (reference sequence). Donors likely had unrecorded immune exposures despite being nominally healthy when sampled. The clonotype originates from a man between 25 and 39 years old in good health and CMV-seropositive. The material sequenced was PBMCs. The genes are TRBV6-6 and TRBJ1-5; weak D call: TRBD1 (5 bases). The CDR3 region has the DNA TGTGCCAGCAAGGTGGGGGGTGAGGGTCAGCCCCAGCATTTT. Its protein is CASKVGGEGQPQHF.